The entry below describes one T cell receptor beta chain. TCRdb re-called the 5' RACE reads with MiXCR, one entry per CDR3 protein. The data show under 600,000 distinct CDR3 sequences, roughly 22% seen once. Trimming cost V 8 bases and J 4 bases, with 26 bases left between them. This CDR3 spans 17 amino acids. The germline V gene encodes CDR1 KGHSH and CDR2 LQKENI. This entry is derived from a study of T cells after yellow fever vaccination. The origin of this receptor is a young man who received the YFV17D yellow fever vaccine. The source was PBMCs, collected less than 25 days after the first yellow fever vaccination. The chain is built from TRBV18 and TRBJ2-5; D not certain. CDR3 protein: CASHTTARVGERETQYF. The CDR3 coding sequence is TGTGCCAGCCACACCACTGCGAGAGTTGGAGAGAGAGAGACCCAGTACTTC.